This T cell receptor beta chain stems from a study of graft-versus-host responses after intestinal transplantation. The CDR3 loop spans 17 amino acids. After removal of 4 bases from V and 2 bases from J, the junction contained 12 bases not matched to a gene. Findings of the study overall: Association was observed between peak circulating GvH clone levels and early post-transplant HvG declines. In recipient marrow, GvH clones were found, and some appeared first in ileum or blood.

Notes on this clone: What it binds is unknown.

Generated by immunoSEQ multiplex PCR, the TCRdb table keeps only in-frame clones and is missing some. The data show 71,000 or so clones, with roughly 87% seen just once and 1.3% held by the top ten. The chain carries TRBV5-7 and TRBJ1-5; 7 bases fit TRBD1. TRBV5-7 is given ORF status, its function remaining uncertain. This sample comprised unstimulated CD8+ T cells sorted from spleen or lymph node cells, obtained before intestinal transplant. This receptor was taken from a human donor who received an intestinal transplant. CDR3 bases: TGTGCCAGCAGCCCGGACAGGCCGGGGTTGGGCAATCAGCCCCAGCATTTT. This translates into CASSPDRPGLGNQPQHF.